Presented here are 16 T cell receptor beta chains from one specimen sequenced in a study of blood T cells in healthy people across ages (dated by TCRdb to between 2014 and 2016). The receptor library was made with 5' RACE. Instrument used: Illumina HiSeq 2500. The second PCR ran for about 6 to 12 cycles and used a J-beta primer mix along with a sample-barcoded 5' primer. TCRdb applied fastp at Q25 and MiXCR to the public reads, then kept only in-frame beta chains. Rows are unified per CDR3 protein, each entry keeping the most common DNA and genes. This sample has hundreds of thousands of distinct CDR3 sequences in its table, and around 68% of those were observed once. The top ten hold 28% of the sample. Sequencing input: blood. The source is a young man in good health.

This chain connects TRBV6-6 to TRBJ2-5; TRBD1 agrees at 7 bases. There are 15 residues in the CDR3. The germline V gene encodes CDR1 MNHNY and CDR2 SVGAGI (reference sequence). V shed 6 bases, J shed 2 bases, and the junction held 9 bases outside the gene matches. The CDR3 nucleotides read TGTGCCAGCAGAGGTTCAGGGGGAGAACAAGAGACCCAGTACTTC. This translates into CASRGSGGEQETQYF.

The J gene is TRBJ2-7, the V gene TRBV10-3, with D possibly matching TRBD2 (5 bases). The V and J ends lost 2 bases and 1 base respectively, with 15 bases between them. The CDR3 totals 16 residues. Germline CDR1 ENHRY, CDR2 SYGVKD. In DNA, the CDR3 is TGTGCCATCAGTGAGAGAGCCCGGGGTGAGTCCTACGAGCAGTACTTC. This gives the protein CAISERARGESYEQYF.

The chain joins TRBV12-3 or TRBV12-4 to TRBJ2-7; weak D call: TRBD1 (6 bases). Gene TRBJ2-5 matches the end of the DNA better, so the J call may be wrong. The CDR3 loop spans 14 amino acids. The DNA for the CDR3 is TGTGCCAGCAGGGCCGGACAGAACGCGGAGACCCAGTACTTC. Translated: CASRAGQNAETQYF.

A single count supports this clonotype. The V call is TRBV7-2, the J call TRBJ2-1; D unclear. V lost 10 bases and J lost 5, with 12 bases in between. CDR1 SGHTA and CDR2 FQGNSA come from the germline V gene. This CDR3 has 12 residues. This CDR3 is CATGTPNNEQFF. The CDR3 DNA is TGTGCCACAGGCACTCCCAACAATGAGCAGTTCTTC.

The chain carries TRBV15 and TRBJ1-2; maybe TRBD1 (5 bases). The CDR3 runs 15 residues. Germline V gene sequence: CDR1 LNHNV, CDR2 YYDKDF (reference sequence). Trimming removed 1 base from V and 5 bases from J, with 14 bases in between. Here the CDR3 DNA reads TGTGCCACCAGCAGAGGCATAGGGGAAGGGTATGGCTACACCTTC. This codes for CATSRGIGEGYGYTF.

The CDR3 nucleotides are TGTGCCAGCACCCAAGATAGACAGCCCCAGCATTTT. The encoded protein is CASTQDRQPQHF. J is TRBJ1-5 and V is TRBV12-3 or TRBV12-4; no clear D. CDR3 length equals 12 residues. V lost 7 bases and J lost 7, with 11 bases in between.

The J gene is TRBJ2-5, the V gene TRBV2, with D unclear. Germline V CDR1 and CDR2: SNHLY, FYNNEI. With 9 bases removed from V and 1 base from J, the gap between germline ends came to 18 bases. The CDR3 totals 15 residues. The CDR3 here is CASYRSGVVQETQYF. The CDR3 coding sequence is TGTGCCAGTTATCGAAGTGGGGTCGTCCAAGAGACCCAGTACTTC.

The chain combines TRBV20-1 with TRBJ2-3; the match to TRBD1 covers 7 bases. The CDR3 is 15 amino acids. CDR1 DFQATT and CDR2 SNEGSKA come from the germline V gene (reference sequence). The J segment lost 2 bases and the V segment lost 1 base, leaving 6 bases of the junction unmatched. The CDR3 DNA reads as TGCAGTGCTAGAGTCACAGGGGTGGACACAGATACGCAGTATTTT. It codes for CSARVTGVDTDTQYF.

CDR3 amino acids: CASSDGNTGELFF. The DNA for the CDR3 is TGCGCCAGCAGTGACGGGAACACCGGGGAGCTGTTTTTT. J is TRBJ2-2 and V is TRBV5-1; no clear D gene. From germline, CDR1 is SGHRS and CDR2 YFSETQ. V lost 5 bases, J lost 1 base, and 6 bases lay in between. The CDR3 runs 13 residues.

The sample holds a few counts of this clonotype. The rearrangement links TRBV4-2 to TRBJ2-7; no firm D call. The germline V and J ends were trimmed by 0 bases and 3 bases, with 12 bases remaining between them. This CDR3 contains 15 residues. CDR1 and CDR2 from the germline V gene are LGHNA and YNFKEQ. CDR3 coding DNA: TGTGCCAGCAGCCAAGAAGGAAACCGTTACTACGAGCAGTACTTC. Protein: CASSQEGNRYYEQYF.

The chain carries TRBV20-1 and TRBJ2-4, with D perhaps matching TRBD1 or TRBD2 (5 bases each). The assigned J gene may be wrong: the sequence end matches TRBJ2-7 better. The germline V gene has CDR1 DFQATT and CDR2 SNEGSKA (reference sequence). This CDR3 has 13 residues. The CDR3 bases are TGCAGTGCTAGAGGAGGGGCCGCCTACGAGCAGTACTTC. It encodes CSARGGAAYEQYF.

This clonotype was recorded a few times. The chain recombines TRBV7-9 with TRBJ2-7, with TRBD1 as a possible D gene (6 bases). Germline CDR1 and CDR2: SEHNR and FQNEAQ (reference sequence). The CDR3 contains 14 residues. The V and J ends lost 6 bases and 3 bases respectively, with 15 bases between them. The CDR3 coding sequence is TGTGCCAGCAGTCGCAAGACAGGAGTCTACGAGCAGTACTTC. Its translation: CASSRKTGVYEQYF.

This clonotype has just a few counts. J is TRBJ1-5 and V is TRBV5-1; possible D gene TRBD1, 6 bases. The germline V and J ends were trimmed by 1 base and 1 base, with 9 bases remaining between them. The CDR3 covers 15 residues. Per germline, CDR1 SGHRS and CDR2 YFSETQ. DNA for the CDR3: TGCGCCAGCAGCTTGTCCGGGACAAGCAATCAGCCCCAGCATTTT. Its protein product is CASSLSGTSNQPQHF. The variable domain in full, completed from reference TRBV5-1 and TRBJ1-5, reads KAGVTQTPRYLIKTRGQQVTLSCSPISGHRSVSWYQQTPGQGLQFLFEYFSETQRNKGNFPGRFSGRQFSNSRSEMNVSTLELGDSALYLCASSLSGTSNQPQHFGDGTRLSIL.

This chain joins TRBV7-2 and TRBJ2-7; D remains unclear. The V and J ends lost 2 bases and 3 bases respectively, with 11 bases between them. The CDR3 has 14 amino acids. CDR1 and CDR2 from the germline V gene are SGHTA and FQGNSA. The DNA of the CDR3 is TGTGCCAGCAGCTTATCAGGCCCATACTACGAGCAGTACTTC. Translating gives CASSLSGPYYEQYF.

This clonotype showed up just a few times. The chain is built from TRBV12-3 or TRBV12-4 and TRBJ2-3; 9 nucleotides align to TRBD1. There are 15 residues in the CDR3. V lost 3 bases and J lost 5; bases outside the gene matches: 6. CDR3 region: CASSLRDRVGDTQYF. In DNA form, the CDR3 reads TGTGCCAGCAGTTTGAGGGACAGGGTTGGAGATACGCAGTATTTT.

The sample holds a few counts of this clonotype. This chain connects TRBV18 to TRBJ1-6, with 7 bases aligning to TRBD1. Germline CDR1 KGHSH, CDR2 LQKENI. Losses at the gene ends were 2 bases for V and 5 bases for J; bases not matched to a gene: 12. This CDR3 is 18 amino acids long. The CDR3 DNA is TGTGCCAGCTCACCAAGACAGGGTGCTTCCAAAAATAATTCACCCCTCCACTTT. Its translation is CASSPRQGASKNNSPLHF.